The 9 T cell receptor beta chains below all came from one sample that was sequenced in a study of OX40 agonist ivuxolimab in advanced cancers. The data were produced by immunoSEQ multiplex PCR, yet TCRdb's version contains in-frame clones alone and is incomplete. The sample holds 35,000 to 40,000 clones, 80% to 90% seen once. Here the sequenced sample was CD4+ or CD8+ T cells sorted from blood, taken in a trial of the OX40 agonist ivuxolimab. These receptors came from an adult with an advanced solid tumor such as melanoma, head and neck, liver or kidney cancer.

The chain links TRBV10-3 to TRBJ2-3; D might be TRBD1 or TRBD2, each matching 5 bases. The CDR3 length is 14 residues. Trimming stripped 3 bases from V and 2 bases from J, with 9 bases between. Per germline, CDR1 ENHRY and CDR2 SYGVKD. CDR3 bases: TGTGCCATCAGTGACGGGACGGTCACAGATACGCAGTATTTT. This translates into CAISDGTVTDTQYF.

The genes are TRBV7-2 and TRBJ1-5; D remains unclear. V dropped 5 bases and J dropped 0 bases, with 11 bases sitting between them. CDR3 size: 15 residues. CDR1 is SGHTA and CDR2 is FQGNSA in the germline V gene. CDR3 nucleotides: TGTGCCAGCAGCCCAGACGCATATAGCAATCAGCCCCAGCATTTT. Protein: CASSPDAYSNQPQHF. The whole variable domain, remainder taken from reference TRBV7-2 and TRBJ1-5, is GAGVSQSPSNKVTEKGKDVELRCDPISGHTALYWYRQSLGQGLEFLIYFQGNSAPDKSGLPSDRFSAERTGGSVSTLTIQRTQQEDSAVYLCASSPDAYSNQPQHFGDGTRLSIL.

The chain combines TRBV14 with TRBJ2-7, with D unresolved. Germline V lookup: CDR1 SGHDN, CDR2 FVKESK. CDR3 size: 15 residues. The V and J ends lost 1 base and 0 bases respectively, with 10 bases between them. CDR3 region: CASSQVSQVSYEQYF. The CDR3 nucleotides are TGTGCCAGCAGCCAAGTTAGTCAGGTCTCCTACGAGCAGTACTTC.

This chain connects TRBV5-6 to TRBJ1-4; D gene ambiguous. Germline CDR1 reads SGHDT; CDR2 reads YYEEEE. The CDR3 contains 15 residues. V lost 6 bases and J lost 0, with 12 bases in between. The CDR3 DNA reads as TGTGCCAGCAATGCTCCGGGTTCAACTAATGAAAAACTGTTTTTT. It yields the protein CASNAPGSTNEKLFF.

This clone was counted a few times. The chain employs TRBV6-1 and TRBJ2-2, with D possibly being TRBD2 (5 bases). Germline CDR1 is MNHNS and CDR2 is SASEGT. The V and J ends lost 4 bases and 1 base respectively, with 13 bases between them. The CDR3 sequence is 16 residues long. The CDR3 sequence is CASSVPGLLNTGELFF. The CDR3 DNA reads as TGTGCCAGCAGTGTCCCCGGACTGTTGAACACCGGGGAGCTGTTTTTT.

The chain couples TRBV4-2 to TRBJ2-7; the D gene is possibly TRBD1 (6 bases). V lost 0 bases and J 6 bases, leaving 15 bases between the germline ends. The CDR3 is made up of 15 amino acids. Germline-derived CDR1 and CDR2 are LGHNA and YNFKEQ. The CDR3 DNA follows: TGTGCCAGCAGCCAAGAGGGGGCAGGGAAGATCGAGCAGTACTTC. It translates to CASSQEGAGKIEQYF.

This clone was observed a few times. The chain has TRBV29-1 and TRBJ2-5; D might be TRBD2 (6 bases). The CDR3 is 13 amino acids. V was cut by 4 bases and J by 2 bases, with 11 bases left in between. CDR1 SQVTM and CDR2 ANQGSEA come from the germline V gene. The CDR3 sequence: CSVAGGTQETQYF. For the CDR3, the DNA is TGCAGCGTTGCCGGGGGAACACAAGAGACCCAGTACTTC.

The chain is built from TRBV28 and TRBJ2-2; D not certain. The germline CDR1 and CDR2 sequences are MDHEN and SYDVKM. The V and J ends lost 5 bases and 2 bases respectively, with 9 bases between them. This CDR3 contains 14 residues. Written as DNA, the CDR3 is TGTGCCAGCAGTAACCGAGGTAACACCGGGGAGCTGTTTTTT. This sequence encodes CASSNRGNTGELFF.

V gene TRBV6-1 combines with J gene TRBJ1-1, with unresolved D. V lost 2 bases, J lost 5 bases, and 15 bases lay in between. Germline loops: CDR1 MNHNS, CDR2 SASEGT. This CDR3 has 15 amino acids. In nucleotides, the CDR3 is TGTGCCAGCAGTGAAAAATTTGTGGGTTTAACTGAAGCTTTCTTT. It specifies CASSEKFVGLTEAFF.